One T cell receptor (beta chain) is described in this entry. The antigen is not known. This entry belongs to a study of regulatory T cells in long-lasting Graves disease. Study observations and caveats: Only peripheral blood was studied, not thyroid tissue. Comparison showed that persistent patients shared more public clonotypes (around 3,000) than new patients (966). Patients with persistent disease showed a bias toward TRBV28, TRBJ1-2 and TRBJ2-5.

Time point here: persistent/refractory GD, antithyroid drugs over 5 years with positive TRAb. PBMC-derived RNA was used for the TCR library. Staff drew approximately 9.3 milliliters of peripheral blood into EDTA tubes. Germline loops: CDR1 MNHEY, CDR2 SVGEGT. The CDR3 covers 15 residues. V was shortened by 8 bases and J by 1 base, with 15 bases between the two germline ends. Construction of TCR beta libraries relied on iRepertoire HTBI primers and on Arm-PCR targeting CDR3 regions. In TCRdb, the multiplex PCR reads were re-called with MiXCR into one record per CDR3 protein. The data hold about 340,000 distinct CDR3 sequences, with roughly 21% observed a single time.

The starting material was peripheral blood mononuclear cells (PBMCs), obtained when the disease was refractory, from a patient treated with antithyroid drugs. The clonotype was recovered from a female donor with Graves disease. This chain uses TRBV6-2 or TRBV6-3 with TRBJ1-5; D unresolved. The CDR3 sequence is CASAPSDLSNQPQHF. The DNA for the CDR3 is TGTGCCAGCGCTCCCAGCGATTTGAGCAATCAGCCCCAGCATTTT.